The 22 T cell receptor beta chains listed next were all sequenced from one sample in a study of HIV-infected patients and healthy controls. Follow-up blood was drawn about 14 weeks, roughly three months, after antiretroviral therapy began. No cell fractionation was done, so the repertoire covers all unsorted peripheral blood T cells. Around 500 ng RNA was reverse transcribed with alpha and beta constant-region primers. Using multiplexing indices, alpha and beta chain libraries were generated apart by chain-specific third strand synthesis. A single record per CDR3 protein comes from TCRdb applying MiXCR to the 5' RACE reads. The data hold roughly 9,000 distinct CDR3 sequences, with approximately 8.3% observed a single time. Specimen: blood, collected during antiretroviral therapy. The receptors were gathered from an adult with HIV infection.

This clonotype is medium-sized (0.01 to 0.1%) by share. The chain joins TRBV7-8 to TRBJ1-1; D unclear. The CDR3 consists of 13 residues. Germline-derived CDR1 and CDR2 are SGHVS and FQNEAQ. The V end lost 7 bases, the J end lost 1 base, and 10 bases lay between the germline ends. The CDR3 DNA is TGTGCCAGCACCCGGACCTCGAACACTGAAGCTTTCTTT. This sequence encodes CASTRTSNTEAFF.

By proportion, this clonotype is medium-sized. The chain joins TRBV6-6 to TRBJ1-2; 7 bases agree with TRBD1. The CDR3 loop spans 14 amino acids. Germline V lookup: CDR1 MNHNY, CDR2 SVGAGI (reference sequence). Trimming removed 5 bases from V and 4 bases from J; junction bases left unmatched: 7. The CDR3 loop reads CASSRQGVVYGYTF. The DNA of the CDR3 is TGTGCCAGCAGTCGACAGGGAGTTGTCTATGGCTACACCTTC.

This clonotype was counted only a few times. The CDR3: CASSTRDFNQPQHF. The CDR3 DNA is TGTGCCAGTAGTACAAGGGACTTCAATCAGCCCCAGCATTTT. The chain employs TRBV19 and TRBJ1-5, with D possibly TRBD1 on 5 matching bases. CDR3 length: 14 residues. The germline CDR1 and CDR2 sequences are LNHDA and SQIVND (reference sequence). Trimming shortened V by 4 bases and J by 3 bases, and 10 bases separated the two germline ends.

Within the sample, this clonotype is large (0.1 to 1%). The chain uses TRBV6-5 and TRBJ1-1; D not resolved. Germline CDR1 MNHEY, CDR2 SVGAGI. The CDR3 is 14 amino acids. Trimming took off 4 bases at V and 5 bases at J, with 14 bases between the two ends. In DNA, the CDR3 is TGTGCCAGCAGTTCTCTAGGGTCCTCGACTGAAGCTTTCTTT. Translation: CASSSLGSSTEAFF.

The sample holds many counts of this clonotype. This chain uses TRBV6-5 with TRBJ2-7, with D possibly being TRBD2 (5 bases). Trimming pared 2 bases from V and 0 bases from J, leaving 11 bases between. The CDR3 is made up of 15 amino acids. Per the germline V gene, CDR1 is MNHEY and CDR2 is SVGAGI. This chain's CDR3 is CASSYQLASSYEQYF. The DNA for the CDR3 is TGTGCCAGCAGTTACCAATTAGCGAGCTCCTACGAGCAGTACTTC.

This clonotype is labeled medium-sized. The chain employs TRBV21-1 and TRBJ1-5; TRBD1, the table's D call, was not compared with the DNA. TRBV21-1 is a documented pseudogene. The CDR3 is made up of 17 amino acids. This CDR3 is CASSKLPTGGGNQPQHF. DNA of the CDR3: TGTGCCAGCAGCAAATTACCGACAGGGGGAGGGAATCAGCCCCAGCATTTT.

This sequence joins TRBV4-1 and TRBJ1-2; no definite D call. The CDR3 loop spans 13 amino acids. The germline V gene has CDR1 MGHRA and CDR2 YSYEKL. Trimming took 0 bases from V and 4 from J, leaving 6 bases between them. The CDR3 DNA reads as TGCGCCAGCAGCCAAGATTATGGCTATGGCTACACCTTC. This encodes CASSQDYGYGYTF.

This clonotype was counted at least ten times. The V gene is TRBV7-2, the J gene TRBJ2-3; D gene ambiguous. The germline V gene encodes CDR1 SGHTA and CDR2 FQGNSA. Deletions cut 4 bases from V and 7 bases from J, with 15 bases between. This CDR3 is built from 14 residues. The CDR3 DNA follows: TGTGCCAGCAGCTCGGAAGCAAGTACTTATACGCAGTATTTT. Its protein is CASSSEASTYTQYF.

This clonotype is labeled as medium-sized. The rearrangement uses TRBV5-6 and TRBJ2-3; D unresolved. V lost 0 bases and J 0 bases, leaving 8 bases between the germline ends. This CDR3 comprises 15 residues. In germline, CDR1 is SGHDT, CDR2 YYEEEE. The CDR3 nucleotides read TGTGCCAGCAGCTTGGGAATCCGAAGCACAGATACGCAGTATTTT. This translates into CASSLGIRSTDTQYF.

This clonotype is classed as medium-sized. The chain employs TRBV10-3 and TRBJ2-5; D is unclear. Looked up from germline, CDR1 is ENHRY and CDR2 is SYGVKD. Trimming took 4 bases from V and 0 from J, leaving 6 bases between them. This CDR3 is built from 13 residues. CDR3: CAISAWDQETQYF. The CDR3 region has the DNA TGTGCCATCAGTGCGTGGGACCAAGAGACCCAGTACTTC.

This clonotype was observed many times. The V and J genes are TRBV27 and TRBJ1-5; 9 nucleotides align to TRBD1. CDR3 length: 17 residues. The J segment lost 1 base and the V segment lost 5 bases, leaving 9 bases of the junction unmatched. CDR1 and CDR2 from the germline V gene are MNHEY and SMNVEV (reference sequence). The CDR3: CASSPEWTGASNQPQHF. The CDR3 DNA is TGTGCCAGCAGTCCGGAGTGGACAGGGGCCAGCAATCAGCCCCAGCATTTT.

This clonotype is judged medium-sized. The chain combines TRBV20-1 with TRBJ2-7; 10 bases align to TRBD2. This CDR3 region has 14 residues. V trimming: 5 bases; J trimming: 3 bases; junction bases outside the gene matches: 7. CDR1 and CDR2 from the germline V gene are DFQATT and SNEGSKA (reference sequence). The CDR3 region is CSASGLADYYEQYF. CDR3 coding DNA: TGCAGTGCTTCCGGACTAGCGGATTACTACGAGCAGTACTTC.

This clonotype showed up many times. The V call is TRBV5-6, the J call TRBJ2-7; TRBD1 matches 8 bases. The CDR3 length is 12 residues. Per germline, CDR1 SGHDT and CDR2 YYEEEE. V was clipped by 6 bases and J by 6 bases; unmatched bases: 5. The CDR3 region has the DNA TGTGCCAGCAACGGACAGGGACTCGAGCAGTACGTC. It specifies CASNGQGLEQYV.

This clonotype has a handful of counts. J is TRBJ2-1 and V is TRBV11-2; perhaps TRBD2 as D (5 bases). This CDR3 comprises 16 residues. CDR1 SGHAT and CDR2 FQNNGV come from the germline V gene. Trimming shortened V by 2 bases and J by 1 base, and 12 bases separated the two germline ends. CDR3 DNA sequence: TGTGCCAGCAGCTTATTTATGGGCGGGTCCTACAATGAGCAGTTCTTC. Protein product: CASSLFMGGSYNEQFF.

By share, this clonotype ranks as medium-sized. This chain links TRBV6-5 with TRBJ1-6, with TRBD1 matching over 8 bases. Trimming at V came to 4 bases and at J to 7 bases, leaving 6 bases not matched to a gene. Germline V lookup: CDR1 MNHEY, CDR2 SVGAGI. The CDR3 length is 15 residues. The CDR3 spells CASSSWDRKNSPLHF. In DNA, the CDR3 is TGTGCCAGCAGTTCTTGGGACAGGAAGAATTCACCCCTCCACTTT.

This clonotype has a count of ten or more. J is TRBJ1-3 and V is TRBV7-2; 7 bases are a match to TRBD1. CDR1 is SGHTA and CDR2 is FQGNSA in the germline V gene. CDR3 size: 15 residues. V shed 4 bases and J 4 bases; nucleotides not matched to a gene: 7. The CDR3 spells CASSYGPGQGNTIYF. The CDR3 bases are TGTGCCAGCAGCTACGGTCCGGGACAGGGAAACACCATATATTTT.

The rearrangement uses TRBV10-2 and TRBJ2-3; the match to TRBD2 covers 8 bases. Germline V gives CDR1 WSHSY, CDR2 SAAADI. The junction had 8 bases not matched to a gene; V was cut back by 9 bases and J by 0 bases. The CDR3 totals 15 residues. The CDR3 region has the DNA TGCGCCAGTAGAGTTAGCGGGGCTAGCACAGATACGCAGTATTTT. It translates to CASRVSGASTDTQYF.

The gene calls are TRBV5-5 and TRBJ2-5, with a possible D match to TRBD1 (6 bases). Germline-derived CDR1 and CDR2 are SGHKS and YYEKEE (reference sequence). The CDR3 loop spans 14 amino acids. Trimming cost V 4 bases and J 1 base, with 11 bases left between them. Here the CDR3 DNA reads TGTGCCAGCAGCGGGGACACGACCCAAGAGACCCAGTACTTC. Protein product: CASSGDTTQETQYF.

Sample share makes this clonotype medium-sized. The V call is TRBV9, the J call TRBJ2-1, with 12 bases that match TRBD2. The V segment lost 4 bases and the J segment 5 bases; nucleotides outside the gene matches: 4. The CDR3 totals 15 residues. CDR1 is SGDLS, CDR2 YYNGEE, per germline. This chain's CDR3 is CASSKLAGGHNEQFF. CDR3 in DNA: TGTGCCAGCAGCAAACTAGCGGGAGGTCACAATGAGCAGTTCTTC.

This clonotype was counted many times. The chain links TRBV12-3 or TRBV12-4 to TRBJ1-3; D may be TRBD1 (5 bases). The germline V and J ends were trimmed by 5 bases and 0 bases, with 11 bases remaining between them. The CDR3 sequence is 15 residues long. The CDR3 nucleotides are TGTGCCAGCAGTCCGGCGGGGGGCTCTGGAAACACCATATATTTT. Translating gives CASSPAGGSGNTIYF.

This clonotype is medium-sized by share. The chain employs TRBV6-2 or TRBV6-3 and TRBJ2-7, with TRBD2 matching over 13 bases. The CDR3 is 15 residues long. V shed 4 bases, J shed 4 bases, and the junction held 4 bases outside the gene matches. Looked up from germline, CDR1 is MNHEY and CDR2 is SVGEGT. The CDR3 nucleotides read TGTGCCAGCAGTTTCGGGACTAGCGGGAATTACGAGCAGTACTTC. Protein product: CASSFGTSGNYEQYF.

This clonotype was seen repeatedly, ten times or more. V and J are TRBV5-4 and TRBJ2-2; D is uncertain. CDR1 and CDR2 from the germline V gene are SGHNT and YYREEE (reference sequence). The CDR3 runs 14 residues. The germline V and J ends were trimmed by 0 bases and 5 bases, with 8 bases remaining between them. The CDR3 coding sequence is TGTGCCAGCAGCTTGGTCTCCACTACCGGGGAGCTGTTTTTT. Translation gives CASSLVSTTGELFF.